The 24 T cell receptor beta chains below were found in one sample sequenced in a study of blood T cell repertoires in COVID-19. Measured with immunoSEQ multiplex PCR; TCRdb has only the in-frame clones, and not every one. In the table there are roughly 180,000 clones, about 84% of which are singletons. The sequenced sample consisted of PBMCs or T cells enriched from blood (not recorded which). Every receptor here comes from a woman between 40 and 50 years old with acute COVID-19.

The chain carries TRBV9 and TRBJ2-2; TRBD2 agrees at 13 bases. V shed 0 bases and J 6 bases; nucleotides not matched to a gene: 8. Germline CDR1 reads SGDLS; CDR2 reads YYNGEE. This CDR3 is built from 18 residues. CDR3 coding DNA: TGTGCCAGCAGCGTAGAACTAGCGGGAGGGCCGGCTTCCGGGGAGCTGTTTTTT. This gives the protein CASSVELAGGPASGELFF.

The CDR3 loop is CASSFGGGETQYF. The CDR3, as DNA: TGTGCCAGCAGCTTCGGGGGTGGAGAGACCCAGTACTTC. This chain links TRBV7-2 with TRBJ2-5; a weak D match, TRBD2 (6 bases). The V and J ends lost 3 bases and 4 bases respectively, with 9 bases between them. This CDR3 comprises 13 residues. The germline V gene has CDR1 SGHTA and CDR2 FQGNSA. The full variable domain, completed using reference TRBV7-2 and TRBJ2-5, is GAGVSQSPSNKVTEKGKDVELRCDPISGHTALYWYRQSLGQGLEFLIYFQGNSAPDKSGLPSDRFSAERTGGSVSTLTIQRTQQEDSAVYLCASSFGGGETQYFGPGTRLLVL.

This clone has only a few counts. The DNA for the CDR3 is TGTGCCAGTAGAGCCGGGGAAGTGAGGACCCAGTACTTC. It translates to CASRAGEVRTQYF. The chain carries TRBV19 and TRBJ2-5; possible D gene TRBD2, 5 bases. The CDR3 sequence is 13 residues long. Between the trimmed V and J ends, which lost 6 bases and 7 bases, there was a span of 15 bases. Germline CDR1 and CDR2: LNHDA and SQIVND (reference sequence).

This rearrangement joins TRBV11-2 to TRBJ2-7; D gene unclear. Germline loops: CDR1 SGHAT, CDR2 FQNNGV. V lost 1 base to trimming and J lost 0 bases, with 10 bases between them. The CDR3 extends over 15 amino acids. CDR3 sequence: CASSLAGRSSYEQYF. The CDR3 DNA follows: TGTGCCAGCAGCTTAGCGGGTCGGTCCTCCTACGAGCAGTACTTC.

J is TRBJ2-2 and V is TRBV11-3; 9 bases match TRBD2. Germline-derived CDR1 and CDR2 are SGHNT and YENEEA. CDR3 length: 18 amino acids. The ends lost 0 bases at V and 3 bases at J; junction bases unmatched: 8. CDR3 DNA: TGTGCCAGCAGCTTAGATCGGTTAGCGGGAGAGTACACCGGGGAGCTGTTTTTT. It codes for CASSLDRLAGEYTGELFF.

This clone was detected only a few times. The gene calls are TRBV11-3 and TRBJ2-3; TRBD1 is a possible D gene (5 bases). CDR3 length: 15 amino acids. The V end lost 0 bases, the J end lost 2 bases, and 9 bases lay between the germline ends. Germline values: CDR1 SGHNT, CDR2 YENEEA. CDR3 in amino acids: CASSLDGAATDTQYF. The DNA of the CDR3 is TGTGCCAGCAGCTTAGATGGGGCGGCCACAGATACGCAGTATTTT.

Of note for this clone: The identical CDR3 is also encoded by other nucleotide sequences in the sample. This rearrangement joins TRBV7-6 to TRBJ2-2; 14 bases line up with TRBD2. The CDR3 runs 16 residues. V lost 3 bases to trimming and J lost 10 bases; unmatched junction nucleotides: 7. Germline V CDR1 and CDR2: SGHVS, FNYEAQ. CDR3 sequence: CASSLGLAGAGVELFF. The CDR3 DNA sequence: TGTGCCAGCAGCTTGGGACTAGCGGGAGCTGGCGTGGAGCTGTTTTTT. Looking up the rest from reference TRBV7-6 and TRBJ2-2 gives the full variable domain: GAGVSQSPRYKVTKRGQDVALRCDPISGHVSLYWYRQALGQGPEFLTYFNYEAQQDKSGLPNDRFSAERPEGSISTLTIQRTEQRDSAMYRCASSLGLAGAGVELFFGEGSRLTVL.

This clone occurred a few times. V is TRBV19 and J is TRBJ2-2; weak D call: TRBD2 (6 bases). V lost 3 bases and J 5 bases, leaving 10 bases between the germline ends. The germline V gene has CDR1 LNHDA and CDR2 SQIVND (reference sequence). The CDR3 consists of 14 residues. CDR3 residues: CASSMGTSTGELFF. Written as DNA, the CDR3 is TGTGCCAGTAGTATGGGGACTTCAACCGGGGAGCTGTTTTTT.

The rearrangement links TRBV29-1 to TRBJ1-1; 7 nucleotides match TRBD1. Germline CDR1 reads SQVTM; CDR2 reads ANQGSEA. The CDR3 has 14 residues. V gave up 6 bases and J gave up 7 bases; unmatched junction bases: 14. This CDR3 is CSVAGTASALEAFF. CDR3 bases: TGCAGCGTAGCCGGGACAGCGTCTGCTCTTGAAGCTTTCTTT.

V gene TRBV29-1 combines with J gene TRBJ1-1; tentative D call: TRBD1 (6 bases). The CDR3 contains 17 residues. The germline CDR1 and CDR2 sequences are SQVTM and ANQGSEA. The V end was cut by 7 bases, the J end by 0 bases, with 24 bases between. CDR3 sequence reads: CSAVPGQVRMLNTEAFF. The DNA of the CDR3 is TGCAGCGCCGTCCCGGGACAAGTTCGAATGTTGAACACTGAAGCTTTCTTT.

The chain uses TRBV13 and TRBJ2-3, with D maybe TRBD2 (6 bases). CDR1 and CDR2 (germline): PRHDT, FYEKMQ (reference sequence). The CDR3 is made up of 13 amino acids. The V and J ends lost 6 bases and 14 bases respectively, with 21 bases between them. CDR3 nucleotides: TGTGCCAGCAGTTCCTCAGGACTACAGTCTCGGTATTTT. As protein: CASSSSGLQSRYF.

The table lists this clone with a count of one. This sequence joins TRBV5-1 and TRBJ2-7, with 10 bases matching TRBD1. The CDR3 is 15 residues long. Losses at the gene ends were 5 bases for V and 3 bases for J; bases not matched to a gene: 8. The germline CDR1 and CDR2 sequences are SGHRS and YFSETQ. The CDR3 DNA reads TGCGCCAGCAGGGCGACAGGGGGCTCCCTCTACGAGCAGTACTTC. Translation: CASRATGGSLYEQYF.

This sequence joins TRBV23-1 and TRBJ2-7; 9 bases match TRBD1. TRBV23-1 falls under the ORF class, with uncertain function. This CDR3 has 15 residues. The ends lost 7 bases at V and 3 bases at J; junction bases unmatched: 10. This CDR3 reads CASNQIRDRDYEQYF. CDR3 coding DNA: TGCGCCAGCAACCAGATCAGGGACAGGGACTACGAGCAGTACTTC.

J is TRBJ2-3 and V is TRBV5-4, with D possibly TRBD2 on 6 matching bases. CDR3 length: 14 amino acids. V shed 4 bases and J shed 3 bases, with 12 bases lying between them. The V gene's germline CDR1 is SGHNT and CDR2 YYREEE (reference sequence). Written as DNA, the CDR3 is TGTGCCAGCAGCCGGGGTGGAGGGACAGATACGCAGTATTTT. This encodes CASSRGGGTDTQYF.

The J gene is TRBJ2-1, the V gene TRBV2; TRBD2 aligns across 14 bases. Germline V CDR1 and CDR2: SNHLY, FYNNEI. The CDR3 has 16 amino acids. V dropped 8 bases and J dropped 6; count of bases not matched to a gene: 9. CDR3 nucleotides: TGTGCCAGCGCTCTTCCGACTAGCGGGAGGGCCAATGAGCAGTTCTTC. This gives the protein CASALPTSGRANEQFF.

The chain couples TRBV2 to TRBJ2-7; D possibly corresponds to TRBD2 (5 bases). CDR3 length: 13 amino acids. Per germline, CDR1 SNHLY and CDR2 FYNNEI. Trimming stripped 7 bases from V and 3 bases from J, with 13 bases between. The CDR3 bases are TGTGCCAGCACTTTGGACTTTAGCTACGAGCAGTACTTC. Its protein product is CASTLDFSYEQYF.

V and J are TRBV19 and TRBJ1-5; 9 bases align to TRBD1. The CDR3 runs to 17 residues. V shed 6 bases, J shed 0 bases, and the junction held 9 bases outside the gene matches. Germline values: CDR1 LNHDA, CDR2 SQIVND (reference sequence). The chain's CDR3 is CASRAGQGAYSNQPQHF. CDR3 bases: TGTGCCAGTAGGGCGGGACAGGGCGCCTATAGCAATCAGCCCCAGCATTTT.

The chain links TRBV19 to TRBJ2-1, with TRBD2 matching over 8 bases. This CDR3 comprises 16 residues. V shed 6 bases and J 6 bases; nucleotides not matched to a gene: 13. The germline V gene encodes CDR1 LNHDA and CDR2 SQIVND (reference sequence). CDR3 sequence (DNA): TGTGCCAGTAGCGGACTAGCCTGGGAGTGGGGCAATGAGCAGTTCTTC. It is translated as CASSGLAWEWGNEQFF.

The chain links TRBV5-1 to TRBJ1-2; TRBD1 might be the D (6 bases). The CDR3 length is 18 residues. The germline gives CDR1 SGHRS, CDR2 YFSETQ. V shed 4 bases and J shed 3 bases, with 25 bases lying between them. CDR3 loop: CASSAEPAGGTWHYGYTF. DNA of the CDR3: TGCGCCAGCAGCGCCGAACCGGCGGGTGGGACATGGCACTATGGCTACACCTTC.

J is TRBJ1-2 and V is TRBV11-1; TRBD1 is a possible D gene (6 bases). The germline CDR1 and CDR2 sequences are SGHAT and FQDESV (reference sequence). The CDR3 spans 14 residues. V lost 5 bases and J lost 4, with 14 bases in between. The CDR3 DNA reads TGTGCCAGCAGCGGACAGTCCACCCTCTATGGCTACACCTTC. Its protein product is CASSGQSTLYGYTF.

The CDR3 DNA sequence: TGTGCCAGCAGCTTGGGGGACGACAGGGGCTACAATGAGCAGTTCTTC. Translating it yields CASSLGDDRGYNEQFF. The chain couples TRBV11-2 to TRBJ2-1; 8 bases line up with TRBD1. The V gene's germline CDR1 is SGHAT and CDR2 FQNNGV. The length of the CDR3 is 16 residues. With V trimmed by 3 bases and J by 3 bases, 7 bases remained unmatched. Based on the CDR3 plus reference TRBV11-2 and TRBJ2-1, the full variable domain is EAGVAQSPRYKIIEKRQSVAFWCNPISGHATLYWYQQILGQGPKLLIQFQNNGVVDDSQLPKDRFSAERLKGVDSTLKIQPAKLEDSAVYLCASSLGDDRGYNEQFFGPGTRLTVL.

In this sample, this clone turned up once. DNA of the CDR3: TGTGCCAGCACCGGACTAGCTAAGAATGAGCAGTTCTTC. Protein product: CASTGLAKNEQFF. This chain connects TRBV5-6 to TRBJ2-1; 8 bases line up with TRBD2. CDR1 is SGHDT and CDR2 is YYEEEE in the germline V gene. The CDR3 is 13 amino acids. After removal of 6 bases from V and 7 bases from J, the junction contained 6 bases not matched to a gene. Looking up the rest from reference TRBV5-6 and TRBJ2-1 gives the full variable domain: DAGVTQSPTHLIKTRGQQVTLRCSPKSGHDTVSWYQQALGQGPQFIFQYYEEEERQRGNFPDRFSGHQFPNYSSELNVNALLLGDSALYLCASTGLAKNEQFFGPGTRLTVL.

The chain employs TRBV5-4 and TRBJ1-2; 11 bases align to TRBD1. Germline V gene sequence: CDR1 SGHNT, CDR2 YYREEE (reference sequence). This CDR3 has 15 amino acids. The trim removed 0 bases at V and 4 bases at J, leaving 2 bases unmatched. CDR3: CASSLDGTGGYGYTF. The CDR3 DNA reads TGTGCCAGCAGCTTGGACGGGACAGGGGGCTATGGCTACACCTTC.

The V gene is TRBV5-6, the J gene TRBJ2-3, with TRBD1 as a possible D gene (6 bases). There are 16 residues in the CDR3. V dropped 0 bases and J dropped 0 bases, with 11 bases sitting between them. In germline, CDR1 is SGHDT, CDR2 YYEEEE. The CDR3 nucleotides are TGTGCCAGCAGCTTGGACCAGGACAGTAGCACAGATACGCAGTATTTT. It translates to CASSLDQDSSTDTQYF.